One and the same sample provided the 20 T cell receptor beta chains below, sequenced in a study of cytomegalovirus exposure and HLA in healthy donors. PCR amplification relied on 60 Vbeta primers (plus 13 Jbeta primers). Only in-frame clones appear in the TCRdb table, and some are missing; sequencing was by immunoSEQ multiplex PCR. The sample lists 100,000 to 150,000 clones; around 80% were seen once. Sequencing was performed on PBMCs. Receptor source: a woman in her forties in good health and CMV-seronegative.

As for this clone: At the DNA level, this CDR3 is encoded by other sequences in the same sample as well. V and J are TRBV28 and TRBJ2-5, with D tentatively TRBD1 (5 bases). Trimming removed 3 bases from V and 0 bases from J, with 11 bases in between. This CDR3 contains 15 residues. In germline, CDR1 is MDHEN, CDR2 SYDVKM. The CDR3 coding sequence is TGTGCCAGCAGTTTCCGGCAGGGCAACCAAGAGACCCAGTACTTC. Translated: CASSFRQGNQETQYF. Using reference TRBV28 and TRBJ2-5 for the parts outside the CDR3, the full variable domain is DVKVTQSSRYLVKRTGEKVFLECVQDMDHENMFWYRQDPGLGLRLIYFSYDVKMKEKGDIPEGYSVSREKKERFSLILESASTNQTSMYLCASSFRQGNQETQYFGPGTRLLVL.

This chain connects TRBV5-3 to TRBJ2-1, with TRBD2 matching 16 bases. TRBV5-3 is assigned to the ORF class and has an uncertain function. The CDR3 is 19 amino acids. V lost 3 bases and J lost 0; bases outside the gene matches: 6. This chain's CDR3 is CARSSGLAGGTSSYNEQFF. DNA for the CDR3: TGTGCCAGAAGCTCGGGACTAGCGGGAGGGACGAGCTCCTACAATGAGCAGTTCTTC.

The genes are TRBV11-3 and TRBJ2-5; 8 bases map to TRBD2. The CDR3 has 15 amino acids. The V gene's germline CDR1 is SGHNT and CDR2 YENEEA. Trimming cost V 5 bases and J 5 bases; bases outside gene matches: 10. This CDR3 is CASSKERGSRETQYF. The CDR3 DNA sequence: TGTGCCAGCAGCAAGGAGCGGGGGAGTAGGGAGACCCAGTACTTC. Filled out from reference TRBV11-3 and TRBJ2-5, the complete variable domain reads EAGVVQSPRYKIIEKKQPVAFWCNPISGHNTLYWYLQNLGQGPELLIRYENEEAVDDSQLPKDRFSAERLKGVDSTLKIQPAELGDSAVYLCASSKERGSRETQYFGPGTRLLVL.

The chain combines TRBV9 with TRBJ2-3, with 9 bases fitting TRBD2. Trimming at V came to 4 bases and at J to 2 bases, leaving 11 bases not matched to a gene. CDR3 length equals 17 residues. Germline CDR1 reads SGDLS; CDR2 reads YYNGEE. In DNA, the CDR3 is TGTGCCAGCAGCCTCTCCCCAGCGGGGGGATTCACAGATACGCAGTATTTT. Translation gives CASSLSPAGGFTDTQYF.

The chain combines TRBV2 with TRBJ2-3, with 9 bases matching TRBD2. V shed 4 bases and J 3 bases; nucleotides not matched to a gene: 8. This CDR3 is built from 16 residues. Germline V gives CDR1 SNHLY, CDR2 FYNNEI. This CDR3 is CASSVSAGGSTDTQYF. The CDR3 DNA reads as TGTGCCAGCAGTGTATCAGCGGGGGGTTCTACAGATACGCAGTATTTT.

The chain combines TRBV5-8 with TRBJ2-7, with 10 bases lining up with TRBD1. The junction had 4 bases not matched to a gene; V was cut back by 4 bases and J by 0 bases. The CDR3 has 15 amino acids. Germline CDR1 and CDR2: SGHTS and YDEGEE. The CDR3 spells CASSLGQGNSYEQYF. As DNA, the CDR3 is TGTGCCAGCAGCCTGGGACAGGGGAACTCCTACGAGCAGTACTTC.

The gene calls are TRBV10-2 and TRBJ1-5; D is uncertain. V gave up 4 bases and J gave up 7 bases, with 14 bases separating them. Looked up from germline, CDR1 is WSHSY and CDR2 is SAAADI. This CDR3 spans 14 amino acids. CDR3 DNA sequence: TGCGCCAGCAGTGGGGTCGGAGGGAACCAGCCCCAGCATTTT. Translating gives CASSGVGGNQPQHF.

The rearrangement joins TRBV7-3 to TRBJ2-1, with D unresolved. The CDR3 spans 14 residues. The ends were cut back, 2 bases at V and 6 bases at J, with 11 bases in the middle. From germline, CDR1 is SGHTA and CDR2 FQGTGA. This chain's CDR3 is CASSLAHGGNEQFF. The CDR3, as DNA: TGTGCCAGCAGCTTAGCTCATGGCGGCAATGAGCAGTTCTTC. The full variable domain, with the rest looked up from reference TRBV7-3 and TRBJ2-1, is GAGVSQTPSNKVTEKGKYVELRCDPISGHTALYWYRQSLGQGPEFLIYFQGTGAADDSGLPNDRFFAVRPEGSVSTLKIQRTERGDSAVYLCASSLAHGGNEQFFGPGTRLTVL.

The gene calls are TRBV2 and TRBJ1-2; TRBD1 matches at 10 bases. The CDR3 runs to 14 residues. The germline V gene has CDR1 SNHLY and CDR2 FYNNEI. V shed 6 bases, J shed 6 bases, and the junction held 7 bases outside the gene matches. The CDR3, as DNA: TGTGCCAGCAGCCCCGGACAGGGGGGTCATGGCTACACCTTC. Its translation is CASSPGQGGHGYTF.

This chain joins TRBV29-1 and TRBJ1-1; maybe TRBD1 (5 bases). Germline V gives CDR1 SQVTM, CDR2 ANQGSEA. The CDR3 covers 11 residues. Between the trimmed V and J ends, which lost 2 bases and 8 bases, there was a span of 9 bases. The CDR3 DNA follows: TGCAGCGTTGAAAGGGGCCGCGAAGCTTTCTTT. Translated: CSVERGREAFF.

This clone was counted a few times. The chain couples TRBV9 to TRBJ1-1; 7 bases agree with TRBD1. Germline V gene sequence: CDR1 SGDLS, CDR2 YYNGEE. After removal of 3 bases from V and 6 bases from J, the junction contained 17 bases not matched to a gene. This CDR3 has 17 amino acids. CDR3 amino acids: CASSASDRALEWAEAFF. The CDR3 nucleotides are TGTGCCAGCAGCGCGAGTGACAGGGCCCTAGAGTGGGCTGAAGCTTTCTTT.

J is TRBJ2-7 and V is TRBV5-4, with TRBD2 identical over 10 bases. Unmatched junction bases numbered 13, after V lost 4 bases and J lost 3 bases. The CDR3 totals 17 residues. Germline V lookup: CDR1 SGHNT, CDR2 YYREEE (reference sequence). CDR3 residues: CASSGTSSGGHNYEQYF. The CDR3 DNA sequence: TGTGCCAGCAGCGGGACCTCTAGCGGGGGACACAACTACGAGCAGTACTTC.

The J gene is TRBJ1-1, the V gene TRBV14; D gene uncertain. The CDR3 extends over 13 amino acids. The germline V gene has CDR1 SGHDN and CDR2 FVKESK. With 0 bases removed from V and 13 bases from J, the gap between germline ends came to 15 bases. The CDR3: CASSQDSHFRGFF. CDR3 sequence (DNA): TGTGCCAGCAGCCAAGACTCGCATTTTCGGGGTTTCTTT. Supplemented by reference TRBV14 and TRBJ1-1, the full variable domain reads EAGVTQFPSHSVIEKGQTVTLRCDPISGHDNLYWYRRVMGKEIKFLLHFVKESKQDESGMPNNRFLAERTGGTYSTLKVQPAELEDSGVYFCASSQDSHFRGFFGQGTRLTVV.

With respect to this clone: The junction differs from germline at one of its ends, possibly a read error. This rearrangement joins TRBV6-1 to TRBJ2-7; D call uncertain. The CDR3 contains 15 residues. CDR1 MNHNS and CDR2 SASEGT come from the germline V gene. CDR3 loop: CSSSDAGIFSYEQYF. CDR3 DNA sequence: TGTTCCAGCAGTGACGCAGGAATATTCTCCTACGAGCAGTACTTC.

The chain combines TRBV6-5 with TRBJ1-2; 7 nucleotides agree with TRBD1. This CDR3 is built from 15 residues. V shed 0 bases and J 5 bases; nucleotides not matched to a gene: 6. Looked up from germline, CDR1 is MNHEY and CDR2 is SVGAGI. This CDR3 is CASSYSTGLYYGYTF. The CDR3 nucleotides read TGTGCCAGCAGTTACTCGACAGGGCTTTATTATGGCTACACCTTC.

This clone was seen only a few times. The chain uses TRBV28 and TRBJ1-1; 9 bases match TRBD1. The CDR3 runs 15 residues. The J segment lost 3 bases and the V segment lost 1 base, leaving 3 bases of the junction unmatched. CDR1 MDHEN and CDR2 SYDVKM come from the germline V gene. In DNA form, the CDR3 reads TGTGCCAGCAGTTTATACCACAGGGGGCACACTGAAGCTTTCTTT. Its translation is CASSLYHRGHTEAFF.

The CDR3 loop reads CASSLDRGTGQPQHF. DNA of the CDR3: TGTGCCAGCAGCTTAGATCGCGGGACGGGTCAGCCCCAGCATTTT. This chain joins TRBV11-2 and TRBJ1-5; D is possibly TRBD1 (5 bases). Germline V gene sequence: CDR1 SGHAT, CDR2 FQNNGV. V gave up 0 bases and J gave up 6 bases, with 12 bases separating them. CDR3 length: 15 residues.

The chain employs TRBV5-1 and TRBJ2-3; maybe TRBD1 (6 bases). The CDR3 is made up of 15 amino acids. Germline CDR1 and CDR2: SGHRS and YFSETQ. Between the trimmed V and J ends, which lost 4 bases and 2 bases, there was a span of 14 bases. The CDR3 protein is CASSIQGRFTDTQYF. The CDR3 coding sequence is TGCGCCAGCAGCATTCAGGGGCGTTTCACAGATACGCAGTATTTT.

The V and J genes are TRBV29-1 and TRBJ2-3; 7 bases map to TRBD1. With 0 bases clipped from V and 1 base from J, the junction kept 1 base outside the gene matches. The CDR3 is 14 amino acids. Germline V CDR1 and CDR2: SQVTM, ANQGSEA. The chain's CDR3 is CSVEEGQGTDTQYF. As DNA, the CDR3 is TGCAGCGTTGAAGAAGGACAGGGCACAGATACGCAGTATTTT.

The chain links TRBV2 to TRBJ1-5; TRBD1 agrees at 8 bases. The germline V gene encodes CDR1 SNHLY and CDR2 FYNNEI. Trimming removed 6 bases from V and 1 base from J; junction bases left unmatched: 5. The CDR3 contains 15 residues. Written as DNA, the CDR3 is TGTGCCAGCAGGACGGGACAGGAAAGCAATCAGCCCCAGCATTTT. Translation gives CASRTGQESNQPQHF.